This entry concerns a single T cell receptor (beta chain). Its antigen is currently not known. No quality values exist for individual bases; no much larger clone is one base distant. The collaborating institutions used their own protocols to collect whole blood in K2EDTA tubes. For TCRbeta analysis, collaborators shipped samples in one of three forms: frozen whole blood, isolated PBMCs, or DNA extracted from either of those sample types. The CDR3 contains 13 residues, cysteine and phenylalanine counted. The CDR3 DNA has 39 bases and is translated from base 1. CDR1 is given as MNHEY and CDR2 as SVGEGT, both from the germline V gene. V and J lose 5 bases and 10 bases, and a span of 17 bases separates them. The data stem from a study of blood T cell repertoires in COVID-19 (dated by TCRdb to 2018 to 2020). For the wider study: Samples from collaborators originated in the United States, Italy and Spain and spanned both the acute and convalescent phases of COVID-19. The prospective study material was composed of cDNA or gDNA derived from T cells, B-cell-depleted T cells, or PBMCs. Subjects who had been exposed to COVID-19, were actively infected with it, or had recovered from it provided the deeply sampled blood TCRbeta repertoires that made up the dataset. The repertoires were made available in a free public database intended to serve as a resource for research on the immune response to SARS-CoV-2. Samples came from the ongoing ImmuneRACE study (first 160 participants) plus 1,254 subjects from 6 global collaborators. Sample metadata almost always included a de-identified subject ID, COVID-19 status, age in years and sex. HLA class I and class II types, where available, came from metadata supplied by the sample provider rather than from assay-based typing. General conclusions and limits of the study: The quantity of clinical and demographic metadata differed by source and by participant and was supplied without curation.

TCRbeta CDR3 regions were amplified from genomic DNA using the immunoSEQ Assay, a bias-controlled multiplex PCR. The authors' pipeline ran thus. Within the assay, amplification of reference gene primers was used to estimate how many nucleated cells each sample contained. To quantify the absolute abundance of each unique TCRbeta CDR3 rearrangement, sequence reads were collapsed and filtered. For each sample, productive Simpson clonality was calculated by taking the square root of Simpson's diversity index across productive rearrangements. TCRdb carries this immuneACCESS record with in-frame sequences only. Its versions omit some clonotypes, under half of them owing to an unresolved V gene in the studies checked, with the rest unexplained. V, J and clone size are those of that table, while D and trimming were read from the DNA. The sample table lists roughly 50,000 clones, approximately 90% of them with a count of one. The top ten hold over 4% of the sample.

The specimen was peripheral blood. The chain couples TRBV6-2 or TRBV6-3 to TRBJ1-2; the D gene is possibly TRBD1, with 6 bases matching. The receptor was derived from a man in his 70s with acute or convalescent COVID-19. The nucleotides are TGTGCCAGCAGTCCATATCGGACAGAGGACTACACCTTC. Translated, it reads CASSPYRTEDYTF.